This T cell receptor beta chain was sequenced during a study of T-cell reconstitution after alpha-beta-depleted transplantation in children. V lost 3 bases to trimming and J lost 0 bases, with 10 bases between them. This CDR3 is built from 15 residues. Germline values: CDR1 SGDLS, CDR2 YYNGEE. In its sample, this clonotype was seen many times. Unique molecular identifiers were incorporated into the prepared TCRbeta library. From the PCR reads, TCRdb called clonotypes with MiXCR, one entry per CDR3 protein. The data show hundreds of thousands of distinct CDR3 sequences, approximately 32% seen once. The sequence came from a human donor who donated a stem cell graft to a child with aplastic anemia. Material: PBMCs from the stem cell graft donor, obtained from the stem cell graft. The rearrangement links TRBV9 to TRBJ2-1; D is perhaps TRBD2 (5 bases). This CDR3 reads CASSAEGSSYNEQFF. The CDR3 bases are TGTGCCAGCAGCGCCGAAGGGAGCTCCTACAATGAGCAGTTCTTC.